This is a list of T cell receptor beta chains from one sample in a study of cytomegalovirus exposure and HLA in healthy donors. Sequenced by immunoSEQ multiplex PCR; TCRdb stores in-frame clones only, minus some. The sample yields some 65,000 clones, roughly 96% seen once. Sequenced sample: PBMCs. All receptors come from a man younger than 35 in good health and CMV-seronegative. CDR3s include the opening cysteine and the closing phenylalanine or tryptophan. The order of the fields is clone size, V gene, J gene, D gene, CDR3 protein, CDR3 DNA. A D gene is named only where the DNA matches it firmly. The listing skips clone size in some rows; elsewhere it reads once, few, many or a size class.

clone size: once
V gene: TRBV20-1
J gene: TRBJ1-4
D gene: .
CDR3 protein: CSAWAVEKLFF
CDR3 DNA: TGCAGTGCTTGGGCCGTTGAAAAACTGTTTTTT

clone size: .
V gene: TRBV9
J gene: TRBJ2-3
D gene: .
CDR3 protein: CASSPQGWIDSTDTQYF
CDR3 DNA: TGTGCCAGCAGCCCCCAGGGGTGGATAGACTCCACAGATACGCAGTATTTT

clone size: .
V gene: TRBV6-1
J gene: TRBJ1-2
D gene: TRBD1
CDR3 protein: CASSLRTGGYGYTF
CDR3 DNA: TGTGCCAGCAGTCTAAGGACAGGGGGCTATGGCTACACCTTC

clone size: .
V gene: TRBV28
J gene: TRBJ2-7
D gene: .
CDR3 protein: CASSQQTQARDEQYF
CDR3 DNA: TGTGCCAGCAGTCAACAGACCCAAGCACGTGACGAGCAGTACTTC

clone size: .
V gene: TRBV6-1
J gene: TRBJ2-3
D gene: .
CDR3 protein: CASREYTDTQYF
CDR3 DNA: TGTGCCAGCAGAGAGTACACAGATACGCAGTATTTT

clone size: .
V gene: TRBV11-3
J gene: TRBJ2-1
D gene: TRBD2
CDR3 protein: CASSLALGLAGGTGEQFF
CDR3 DNA: TGTGCCAGCAGCTTAGCCCTGGGGCTAGCGGGAGGAACTGGTGAGCAGTTCTTC

clone size: .
V gene: TRBV5-8
J gene: TRBJ1-6
D gene: TRBD1
CDR3 protein: CASREGTGGASSPLHF
CDR3 DNA: TGTGCCAGCAGGGAAGGGACAGGGGGCGCATCCTCACCCCTCCACTTT

clone size: .
V gene: TRBV11-3
J gene: TRBJ1-1
D gene: TRBD1
CDR3 protein: CASSLDPTGVNTEAFF
CDR3 DNA: TGTGCCAGCAGCTTAGATCCTACAGGGGTGAACACTGAAGCTTTCTTT

clone size: .
V gene: TRBV6-6
J gene: TRBJ2-1
D gene: .
CDR3 protein: CASSPRSGTYNEQFF
CDR3 DNA: TGTGCCAGCAGCCCCAGAAGCGGCACCTACAATGAGCAGTTCTTC

clone size: .
V gene: TRBV19
J gene: TRBJ2-1
D gene: TRBD1
CDR3 protein: CASSPDRGYNEQFF
CDR3 DNA: TGTGCCAGTAGTCCTGACAGGGGCTACAATGAGCAGTTCTTC

clone size: .
V gene: TRBV4-1
J gene: TRBJ2-1
D gene: .
CDR3 protein: CASSQEIRDFLNEQFF
CDR3 DNA: TGCGCCAGCAGCCAAGAAATCCGGGACTTCTTAAATGAGCAGTTCTTC

clone size: .
V gene: TRBV6-5
J gene: TRBJ2-5
D gene: TRBD2
CDR3 protein: CASSYSSGRGETQYF
CDR3 DNA: TGTGCCAGCAGTTACTCGAGCGGGAGAGGAGAGACCCAGTACTTC

clone size: .
V gene: TRBV5-6
J gene: TRBJ2-7
D gene: TRBD1
CDR3 protein: CASSAPRDRGVHEQYF
CDR3 DNA: TGTGCCAGCAGCGCCCCCCGGGACAGGGGTGTTCACGAGCAGTACTTC

clone size: .
V gene: TRBV10-1
J gene: TRBJ2-1
D gene: TRBD1
CDR3 protein: CASSGQGSSYNEQFF
CDR3 DNA: TGCGCCAGCAGTGGACAGGGGAGCTCCTACAATGAGCAGTTCTTC

clone size: .
V gene: TRBV7-9
J gene: TRBJ1-1
D gene: .
CDR3 protein: CASSLGQGFGEAFF
CDR3 DNA: TGTGCCAGCAGCTTAGGTCAGGGCTTCGGTGAAGCTTTCTTT

clone size: .
V gene: TRBV6-1
J gene: TRBJ2-5
D gene: TRBD2
CDR3 protein: CASSELAGGQETQYF
CDR3 DNA: TGTGCCAGCAGTGAACTAGCGGGAGGGCAAGAGACCCAGTACTTC

clone size: .
V gene: TRBV6-6
J gene: TRBJ1-5
D gene: .
CDR3 protein: CASSYSKGGDAQPQHF
CDR3 DNA: TGTGCCAGCAGTTACTCGAAAGGGGGTGACGCCCAGCCCCAGCATTTT

clone size: .
V gene: TRBV4-2
J gene: TRBJ2-7
D gene: .
CDR3 protein: CASSRVLQGPYSYEQYF
CDR3 DNA: TGTGCCAGCAGCCGCGTACTACAGGGTCCTTATTCCTACGAGCAGTACTTC

clone size: few
V gene: TRBV18
J gene: TRBJ1-6
D gene: TRBD1
CDR3 protein: CASSRDRDSPLHF
CDR3 DNA: TGTGCCAGCTCACGGGACAGGGATTCACCCCTCCACTTT

clone size: .
V gene: TRBV2
J gene: TRBJ1-1
D gene: TRBD1
CDR3 protein: CASSGSGQLTGTEAFF
CDR3 DNA: TGTGCCAGCAGTGGCTCGGGACAGCTGACGGGGACTGAAGCTTTCTTT

clone size: once
V gene: TRBV11-3
J gene: TRBJ1-2
D gene: TRBD1
CDR3 protein: CASSWDRDRASYGYTF
CDR3 DNA: TGTGCCAGCAGCTGGGACCGGGACAGGGCCTCCTATGGCTACACCTTC

clone size: .
V gene: TRBV11-1
J gene: TRBJ2-6
D gene: TRBD2
CDR3 protein: CASLRLAGGSSGANVLTF
CDR3 DNA: TGTGCCAGCTTGCGACTAGCGGGAGGGAGCTCTGGGGCCAACGTCCTGACTTTC

clone size: .
V gene: TRBV20-1
J gene: TRBJ1-2
D gene: .
CDR3 protein: CSASLGYGYTF
CDR3 DNA: TGCAGTGCCTCACTCGGCTATGGCTACACCTTC

clone size: .
V gene: TRBV19
J gene: TRBJ1-2
D gene: TRBD1
CDR3 protein: CASTSTGGRSGYTF
CDR3 DNA: TGTGCCAGTACTTCGACAGGGGGCAGGAGCGGCTACACCTTC

clone size: .
V gene: TRBV19
J gene: TRBJ1-5
D gene: .
CDR3 protein: CASNGGNQPQHF
CDR3 DNA: TGTGCCAGTAATGGAGGTAATCAGCCCCAGCATTTT

clone size: .
V gene: TRBV5-4
J gene: TRBJ1-2
D gene: .
CDR3 protein: CASSFIGGSGYGYTF
CDR3 DNA: TGTGCCAGCAGCTTTATTGGGGGGAGCGGCTATGGCTACACCTTC

clone size: .
V gene: TRBV28
J gene: TRBJ2-1
D gene: .
CDR3 protein: CASSKTLLSSYNEQFF
CDR3 DNA: TGTGCCAGCAGTAAGACACTGCTTAGCTCCTACAATGAGCAGTTCTTC

clone size: .
V gene: TRBV27
J gene: TRBJ1-2
D gene: .
CDR3 protein: CASSFGANYGYTF
CDR3 DNA: TGTGCCAGCAGTTTTGGAGCTAACTATGGCTACACCTTC

clone size: .
V gene: TRBV30
J gene: TRBJ2-1
D gene: TRBD2
CDR3 protein: CAWESLSGRAFNEQFF
CDR3 DNA: TGTGCCTGGGAGTCCTTAAGCGGGAGGGCCTTCAATGAGCAGTTCTTC

clone size: .
V gene: TRBV6-1
J gene: TRBJ2-7
D gene: .
CDR3 protein: CASSGTSINEQYF
CDR3 DNA: TGTGCCAGCAGTGGCACTAGCATCAACGAGCAGTACTTC

clone size: .
V gene: TRBV7-9
J gene: TRBJ1-1
D gene: TRBD1
CDR3 protein: CASSSLGTGPNTEAFF
CDR3 DNA: TGTGCCAGCAGCTCCCTGGGGACAGGACCGAACACTGAAGCTTTCTTT

clone size: .
V gene: TRBV29-1
J gene: TRBJ1-1
D gene: .
CDR3 protein: CSVEDRTVNTEAFF
CDR3 DNA: TGCAGCGTTGAAGATCGGACAGTGAACACTGAAGCTTTCTTT

clone size: .
V gene: TRBV19
J gene: TRBJ2-7
D gene: TRBD1
CDR3 protein: CASASGQGYEQYF
CDR3 DNA: TGTGCCAGTGCATCGGGACAGGGCTACGAGCAGTACTTC

clone size: .
V gene: TRBV6-1
J gene: TRBJ2-7
D gene: TRBD2
CDR3 protein: CASSGLAGGSHEQYF
CDR3 DNA: TGTGCCAGCAGTGGACTAGCGGGAGGATCTCACGAGCAGTACTTC

clone size: .
V gene: TRBV5-4
J gene: TRBJ1-3
D gene: .
CDR3 protein: CASSVHSGNTIYF
CDR3 DNA: TGTGCCAGCAGCGTCCATTCTGGAAACACCATATATTTT